The 32 T cell receptor beta chains presented below share a single source sample, sequenced in a study of blood T cell repertoires in COVID-19. Assay used: immunoSEQ multiplex PCR; TCRdb lists only in-frame clones, some missing. The repertoire has some 350,000 clones, around nine tenths of them found once; the top ten carry more than 5.5%. Sample: peripheral blood. These receptor sequences come from a woman aged 70-85 years with COVID-19, enrolled during active disease.

This clone was seen more than once but under ten times. This chain connects TRBV9 to TRBJ2-7; 8 positions agree with TRBD2. The CDR3 consists of 13 residues. The V gene end was trimmed by 3 bases and the J gene end by 5 bases; junction bases not matched to a gene: 4. CDR1 and CDR2 (germline): SGDLS, YYNGEE. The CDR3 here is CASSDVAGNEQYF. The CDR3 DNA sequence: TGTGCCAGCAGCGATGTAGCGGGGAACGAGCAGTACTTC.

The chain uses TRBV3-1 (or the pseudogene TRBV3-2) and TRBJ1-2, with D perhaps matching TRBD1 (6 bases). V was clipped by 1 base and J by 3 bases, with 9 bases between them. Germline-derived CDR1 and CDR2 are LGHDT and YNNKEL (reference sequence). The CDR3 totals 14 residues. CDR3 sequence: CASSQGSGDYGYTF. CDR3 sequence (DNA): TGTGCCAGCAGCCAAGGGTCAGGGGACTATGGCTACACCTTC.

V is TRBV4-1 and J is TRBJ1-2; possibly TRBD1 for D (5 bases). V was cut by 6 bases and J by 4 bases, with 21 bases left in between. The CDR3 length is 16 residues. Germline assignment: CDR1 MGHRA and CDR2 YSYEKL. The CDR3 sequence is CASSLRLGEVGYGYTF. The CDR3 DNA reads TGCGCCAGCAGTCTCCGCCTGGGGGAGGTCGGCTATGGCTACACCTTC.

The gene calls are TRBV27 and TRBJ2-7, with TRBD1 matching 7 bases. Germline V CDR1 and CDR2: MNHEY, SMNVEV (reference sequence). The length of the CDR3 is 18 residues. Losses at the gene ends were 4 bases for V and 3 bases for J; bases not matched to a gene: 18. As DNA, the CDR3 is TGTGCCAGCAGTTCCACGCGACAGGGTCGACTCGCCGACTACGAGCAGTACTTC. This sequence encodes CASSSTRQGRLADYEQYF.

The chain joins TRBV7-9 to TRBJ2-7, with 7 positions matching TRBD1. This CDR3 has 16 residues. V was pared by 5 bases and J by 1 base, with 11 bases of the junction left unmatched. The germline gives CDR1 SEHNR, CDR2 FQNEAQ (reference sequence). CDR3 loop: CASSPKGTALSYEQYF. In nucleotides, the CDR3 is TGTGCCAGCAGCCCTAAAGGGACAGCGCTTTCCTACGAGCAGTACTTC. Looking up the rest from reference TRBV7-9 and TRBJ2-7 gives the full variable domain: DTGVSQNPRHKITKRGQNVTFRCDPISEHNRLYWYRQTLGQGPEFLTYFQNEAQLEKSRLLSDRFSAERPKGSFSTLEIQRTEQGDSAMYLCASSPKGTALSYEQYFGPGTRLTVT.

The chain combines TRBV3-1 (or the pseudogene TRBV3-2) with TRBJ1-4, with 7 bases aligning to TRBD1. Germline V gene data show CDR1 as LGHDT and CDR2 as YNNKEL (reference sequence). CDR3 length: 15 amino acids. V lost 5 bases, J lost 7 bases, and 10 bases stayed unmatched. DNA of the CDR3: TGTGCCAGCAGCACCTCACAGGGGACGGGTGAAAAACTGTTTTTT. Residues: CASSTSQGTGEKLFF.

The CDR3 sequence: CASSSNPGQGARNEQFF. The CDR3 region has the DNA TGCGCCAGCAGCTCCAACCCGGGACAGGGGGCGCGGAATGAGCAGTTCTTC. This sequence joins TRBV5-1 and TRBJ2-1; 12 bases line up with TRBD1. This CDR3 has 17 amino acids. CDR1 and CDR2 (germline): SGHRS, YFSETQ. The trim removed 3 bases at V and 7 bases at J, leaving 11 bases unmatched.

V is TRBV12-5 and J is TRBJ1-1; no clear D gene. Germline loops: CDR1 LGHNT, CDR2 FRNRAP. Trimming took off 5 bases at V and 6 bases at J, with 16 bases between the two ends. The CDR3 length is 14 residues. The CDR3 DNA is TGTGCTAGTGGTACTAGGCCCCTTGATTCTGAAGCTTTCTTT. Translated, it gives CASGTRPLDSEAFF.

CDR3 sequence reads: CASTDLRTSDTQYF. As DNA, the CDR3 is TGTGCCAGCACAGACTTACGAACGTCAGATACGCAGTATTTT. J is TRBJ2-3 and V is TRBV5-6; no firm D call. Trimming removed 6 bases at V and 4 bases at J, with 15 bases between. The germline gives CDR1 SGHDT, CDR2 YYEEEE. The CDR3 has 14 residues.

The chain employs TRBV11-2 and TRBJ2-7; possible D gene TRBD1, 5 bases. Germline values: CDR1 SGHAT, CDR2 FQNNGV. With 4 bases removed from V and 0 bases from J, the gap between germline ends came to 10 bases. This CDR3 is built from 14 residues. CDR3 residues: CASSSTVYSYEQYF. Written as DNA, the CDR3 is TGTGCCAGCAGCTCGACAGTTTACTCCTACGAGCAGTACTTC.

V and J are TRBV12-3 or TRBV12-4 and TRBJ1-2; D is uncertain. V was trimmed by 5 bases and J by 7 bases, leaving 11 bases between them. The CDR3 totals 12 residues. The CDR3 coding sequence is TGTGCCAGCAGTACCGCGACTGGTGGCTACACCTTC. It specifies CASSTATGGYTF.

This chain uses TRBV6-2 or TRBV6-3 with TRBJ2-5, with 7 bases matching TRBD2. Germline V CDR1 and CDR2: MNHEY, SVGEGT. There are 18 residues in the CDR3. J lost 5 bases, V lost 4 bases, and 19 bases had no gene match. This chain's CDR3 is CASSFNRNWGGGGETQYF. CDR3 nucleotide sequence: TGTGCCAGCAGTTTTAACCGCAATTGGGGGGGAGGCGGCGAGACCCAGTACTTC.

The chain employs TRBV11-3 and TRBJ1-2, with a tentative D call TRBD1 (5 bases). Between the trimmed V and J ends, which lost 3 bases and 5 bases, there was a span of 10 bases. The germline V gene encodes CDR1 SGHNT and CDR2 YENEEA. The CDR3 covers 13 residues. The CDR3 nucleotides are TGTGCCAGCAGCTTGTCCGGGGGGTATGGCTACACCTTC. Translating it yields CASSLSGGYGYTF.

This sequence joins TRBV27 and TRBJ1-2; 9 bases map to TRBD1. The germline V gene encodes CDR1 MNHEY and CDR2 SMNVEV (reference sequence). The junction had 6 bases not matched to a gene; V was cut back by 6 bases and J by 7 bases. The length of the CDR3 is 13 residues. CDR3 in amino acids: CASSPGQGTGYTF. The CDR3 region has the DNA TGTGCCAGCAGCCCCGGACAGGGGACTGGCTACACCTTC.

The chain combines TRBV27 with TRBJ2-3; D call uncertain. Trimming shortened V by 7 bases and J by 4 bases, and 15 bases separated the two germline ends. CDR3 length: 14 residues. The germline V gene has CDR1 MNHEY and CDR2 SMNVEV (reference sequence). The CDR3, as DNA: TGTGCCAGCACTCTCTACGCTGGTGCAGATACGCAGTATTTT. Protein sequence: CASTLYAGADTQYF.

This clone was observed once. The chain couples TRBV18 to TRBJ2-1; 11 bases map to TRBD1. The CDR3 has 18 residues. The junction had 9 bases not matched to a gene; V was cut back by 0 bases and J by 5 bases. Germline CDR1 is KGHSH and CDR2 is LQKENI. The CDR3 region is CASSPPGTGGKPNNEQFF. CDR3 DNA sequence: TGTGCCAGCTCACCACCGGGGACAGGGGGAAAACCAAACAATGAGCAGTTCTTC.

This clone was counted a single time. This rearrangement joins TRBV9 to TRBJ2-2, with 8 positions matching TRBD1. The CDR3 sequence is 14 residues long. V lost 1 base, J lost 4 bases, and 0 bases stayed unmatched. Germline V gene lookup returns CDR1 SGDLS and CDR2 YYNGEE. The CDR3 DNA reads as TGTGCCAGCAGCGTAACAGGGGGCACCGGGGAGCTGTTTTTT. It specifies CASSVTGGTGELFF.

The chain carries TRBV12-3 or TRBV12-4 and TRBJ1-4; D is undetermined. The germline V and J ends were trimmed by 6 bases and 4 bases, with 3 bases remaining between them. The CDR3 is 11 amino acids. The CDR3 bases are TGTGCCAGCAGCAATAATGAAAAACTGTTTTTT. It translates to CASSNNEKLFF.

The chain links TRBV5-4 to TRBJ1-6; D uncertain. The germline gives CDR1 SGHNT, CDR2 YYREEE (reference sequence). The CDR3 is 14 residues long. Between the trimmed V and J ends, which lost 0 bases and 6 bases, there was a span of 7 bases. CDR3 protein: CASSLGNSNSPLHF. CDR3 in DNA: TGTGCCAGCAGCTTGGGAAATAGTAATTCACCCCTCCACTTT.

Worth noting for this clone: The sample has other DNA sequences that encode this CDR3 too. This rearrangement joins TRBV28 to TRBJ2-7, with 7 bases lining up with TRBD1. The CDR3 sequence is 14 residues long. The trim removed 2 bases at V and 3 bases at J, leaving 4 bases unmatched. CDR1 is MDHEN and CDR2 is SYDVKM in the germline V gene. The CDR3 sequence: CASSLGTDLYEQYF. The CDR3 DNA is TGTGCCAGCAGTTTAGGGACAGATCTCTACGAGCAGTACTTC.

The chain combines TRBV6-1 with TRBJ2-3, with a tentative D call TRBD1 (6 bases). V dropped 5 bases and J dropped 10 bases, with 13 bases sitting between them. The CDR3 is 12 amino acids. Germline CDR1 is MNHNS and CDR2 is SASEGT. The DNA for the CDR3 is TGTGCCAGCAGTCCTACAGGGTGGGCGCAGTATTTT. Translation: CASSPTGWAQYF.

This chain connects TRBV7-2 to TRBJ2-7; 12 bases are shared with TRBD1. The CDR3 spans 15 residues. Germline-derived CDR1 and CDR2 are SGHTA and FQGNSA. V lost 4 bases, J lost 6 bases, and 7 bases stayed unmatched. The CDR3 region is CASSYTTGQGAEQYF. The CDR3 DNA follows: TGTGCCAGCAGCTATACGACGGGACAGGGGGCCGAGCAGTACTTC.

The chain joins TRBV30 to TRBJ1-2; D is ambiguous. The CDR3 totals 16 residues. Germline V CDR1 and CDR2: GTSNPN, SVGIG (reference sequence). The V end was cut by 0 bases, the J end by 5 bases, with 19 bases between. The CDR3 coding sequence is TGTGCCTGGAGTGTGGAGTTGCGCGACTACAATTATGGCTACACCTTC. Its translation: CAWSVELRDYNYGYTF.

The chain links TRBV10-3 to TRBJ1-5; D is perhaps TRBD1 (5 bases). The CDR3 covers 13 residues. Trimming removed 6 bases at V and 7 bases at J, with 13 bases between. Germline V gives CDR1 ENHRY, CDR2 SYGVKD. Here the CDR3 DNA reads TGTGCCATCAGAGAACAGGTTTGGCAGCCCCAGCATTTT. Amino acid sequence: CAIREQVWQPQHF.

The V call is TRBV7-2, the J call TRBJ1-4; possibly TRBD1 for D (6 bases). Deletions cut 5 bases from V and 5 bases from J, with 12 bases between. This CDR3 region has 14 residues. Germline CDR1 SGHTA, CDR2 FQGNSA. The CDR3 DNA sequence: TGTGCCAGCAGCGCCCTCCAGGGGAATGAAAAACTGTTTTTT. Translation gives CASSALQGNEKLFF.

V and J are TRBV7-2 and TRBJ2-3; TRBD2 might be the D (6 bases). The CDR3 is 15 residues long. CDR1 and CDR2 (germline): SGHTA, FQGNSA. V gave up 6 bases and J gave up 7 bases, with 20 bases separating them. The CDR3: CASRPELSGANTQYF. DNA for the CDR3: TGTGCCAGCAGACCTGAATTGTCGGGAGCTAATACGCAGTATTTT.

J is TRBJ2-7 and V is TRBV10-3; weak D call: TRBD1 (6 bases). This CDR3 contains 13 residues. The germline V gene has CDR1 ENHRY and CDR2 SYGVKD. V lost 11 bases and J lost 0, with 14 bases in between. CDR3 coding DNA: TGTGCCGTGACAGGCCAAAGCTCCTACGAGCAGTACTTC. Its translation: CAVTGQSSYEQYF.

This clone occurred once. This rearrangement joins TRBV7-2 to TRBJ2-3; the match to TRBD2 covers 9 bases. Germline V CDR1 and CDR2: SGHTA, FQGNSA. This CDR3 is built from 17 residues. J gave up 4 bases and V 1 base, and 9 bases lay outside the gene matches. The CDR3 is CASSLVGGGAIPDTQYF. The DNA of the CDR3 is TGTGCCAGCAGCTTAGTAGGCGGGGGGGCAATCCCAGATACGCAGTATTTT.

The V and J genes are TRBV24-1 and TRBJ2-7; D possibly corresponds to TRBD1 (6 bases). V lost 11 bases, J lost 6 bases, and 13 bases lay in between. The CDR3 loop spans 11 amino acids. Germline CDR1 and CDR2: KGHDR and SFDVKD. The CDR3 DNA reads TGTGCCATATCCAGGGGCTCCGAGCAGTACTTC. This gives the protein CAISRGSEQYF.

The chain joins TRBV12-3 or TRBV12-4 to TRBJ2-7, with 7 bases matching TRBD2. The CDR3 sequence is 13 residues long. With 5 bases clipped from V and 7 bases from J, the junction kept 8 bases outside the gene matches. Here the CDR3 reads CASSPGQREEQYF. In DNA form, the CDR3 reads TGTGCCAGCAGTCCGGGGCAGCGGGAAGAGCAGTACTTC.

CDR3 in DNA: TGTGCCAGCAGCGTCACTCAGGGGAGGGGCTACAATGAGCAGTTCTTC. This codes for CASSVTQGRGYNEQFF. The chain recombines TRBV3-1 (or the pseudogene TRBV3-2) with TRBJ2-1; tentative D call: TRBD2 (7 bases). Germline loops: CDR1 LGHDT, CDR2 YNNKEL (reference sequence). The CDR3 is made up of 16 amino acids. V dropped 5 bases and J dropped 3 bases, with 17 bases sitting between them.

The chain carries TRBV2 and TRBJ1-5, with D possibly being TRBD1 (6 bases). Germline V gives CDR1 SNHLY, CDR2 FYNNEI. V gave up 7 bases and J gave up 7 bases, with 17 bases separating them. CDR3 length equals 14 residues. The CDR3 nucleotides read TGTGCCAGCAAAGACAGGTTCTTCGGGCAGCCCCAGCATTTT. Its protein product is CASKDRFFGQPQHF.